The 7 T cell receptor beta chains below come from one sample, sequenced in a study of blood T cells in healthy people across ages. For the second PCR, which ran for 7 to 11 cycles, a sample-barcoded 5' primer and a J-beta primer mix were used. Using its own MiXCR run on the 5' RACE reads, TCRdb lists one record per CDR3 protein. In the table there are roughly 1.9 million distinct CDR3 sequences, about two fifths of which are singletons. Sequencing was done on a sample of blood. The receptor source for this set is a human donor in good health.

This clonotype has only a few counts. The gene calls are TRBV20-1 and TRBJ2-1; TRBD2 matches 10 bases. The CDR3 length is 17 residues. V shed 0 bases, J shed 3 bases, and the junction held 8 bases outside the gene matches. From germline, CDR1 is DFQATT and CDR2 SNEGSKA (reference sequence). The DNA for the CDR3 is TGCAGTGCTAGAGACACTAGCGGGGCTCCTTACTACAATGAGCAGTTCTTC. Its translation: CSARDTSGAPYYNEQFF.

This sequence joins TRBV11-2 and TRBJ2-1; TRBD2 matches 11 bases. Looked up from germline, CDR1 is SGHAT and CDR2 is FQNNGV. V gave up 4 bases and J gave up 6 bases; unmatched junction bases: 5. This CDR3 has 15 amino acids. This chain's CDR3 is CASSSASGGRNEQFF. CDR3 nucleotide sequence: TGTGCCAGCAGCTCAGCTAGCGGGGGGCGCAATGAGCAGTTCTTC.

This clonotype was counted many times. The rearrangement joins TRBV5-5 to TRBJ2-7, with D maybe TRBD1 (5 bases). The V end lost 4 bases, the J end lost 2 bases, and 19 bases lay between the germline ends. Germline assignment: CDR1 SGHKS and CDR2 YYEKEE (reference sequence). This CDR3 contains 16 residues. Written as DNA, the CDR3 is TGTGCCAGCAGCCCCACCCTGGGGCAGGGAACCTACGAGCAGTACTTC. Its translation: CASSPTLGQGTYEQYF.

The V gene is TRBV20-1, the J gene TRBJ1-2; the D gene is possibly TRBD1 (6 bases). The germline V gene encodes CDR1 DFQATT and CDR2 SNEGSKA (reference sequence). With 0 bases removed from V and 8 bases from J, the gap between germline ends came to 13 bases. This CDR3 is 13 amino acids long. The CDR3: CSAREGGHRGYTF. The CDR3 DNA is TGCAGTGCTAGAGAAGGGGGGCATCGAGGCTACACCTTC.

In this sample, this clonotype turned up a few times. J is TRBJ1-5 and V is TRBV28; D ambiguous. The V end lost 4 bases, the J end lost 5 bases, and 15 bases lay between the germline ends. This CDR3 contains 15 residues. Germline lookup yields CDR1 MDHEN and CDR2 SYDVKM. CDR3 amino acids: CASSSFIRLDQPQHF. CDR3 DNA sequence: TGTGCCAGCAGTTCTTTTATTAGGCTAGATCAGCCCCAGCATTTT.

The genes are TRBV29-1 and TRBJ2-3, with 9 bases fitting TRBD2. The V and J ends lost 6 bases and 5 bases, in that order; junction bases with no gene match: 6. This CDR3 spans 13 amino acids. Germline V gene lookup returns CDR1 SQVTM and CDR2 ANQGSEA. As DNA, the CDR3 is TGCAGCGTGGCGGGGGGGCCAGAAGATACGCAGTATTTT. Protein: CSVAGGPEDTQYF.

Notes on this clonotype: A much larger clone differs from this one at a single base, so this may be a read error. The chain is built from TRBV29-1 and TRBJ2-5; D may be TRBD1 (6 bases). The germline V gene has CDR1 SQVTM and CDR2 ANQGSEA. The CDR3 contains 13 residues. V was pared by 5 bases and J by 11 bases, with 21 bases between. CDR3 sequence (DNA): TGCAGCGTTCGGGTGGTTGGGGGCAATGAGCAGTACTTC. Amino acids: CSVRVVGGNEQYF.